This passage covers 30 T cell receptor beta chains from one sample sequenced in a study of sequential checkpoint blockade in melanoma. As to treatment: randomized to nivolumab then ipilimumab (arm A) or the reverse (arm B). Assay used: immunoSEQ multiplex PCR; TCRdb lists only in-frame clones, some missing. The table shows about 18,000 clones, with roughly 73% occurring only once. The sample was tumor tissue (inferred from file names), taken from a patient given nivolumab and ipilimumab in sequence. The receptors stem from a human donor with melanoma.

The chain has TRBV6-8 and TRBJ2-3; D is ambiguous. CDR1 is MNHGY and CDR2 is SAAAGT in the germline V gene. The CDR3 consists of 14 residues. V was pared by 10 bases and J by 2 bases, with 16 bases between. CDR3 residues: CAISALGPTDTQYF. The CDR3 region has the DNA TGTGCCATCAGCGCCCTAGGACCCACAGATACGCAGTATTTT.

The chain combines TRBV18 with TRBJ1-2; 7 bases agree with TRBD1. V trimming: 0 bases; J trimming: 6 bases; junction bases outside the gene matches: 13. The germline V gene encodes CDR1 KGHSH and CDR2 LQKENI. CDR3 size: 17 residues. This CDR3 is CASSPPSRAGGTDGYTF. The CDR3 DNA reads TGTGCCAGCTCACCACCGTCCAGGGCAGGGGGAACGGATGGCTACACCTTC.

The chain couples TRBV18 to TRBJ2-1; 9 positions agree with TRBD2. V dropped 1 base and J dropped 4; count of bases not matched to a gene: 2. This CDR3 comprises 15 residues. Germline loops: CDR1 KGHSH, CDR2 LQKENI. Here the CDR3 reads CASSPRLAEYNEQFF. The CDR3 DNA follows: TGTGCCAGCTCACCACGACTAGCGGAATACAATGAGCAGTTCTTC.

CDR3 coding DNA: TGTGCCAGTAGTATATCAGGGCATTCTGGGACTGAAGCTTTCTTT. Its protein product is CASSISGHSGTEAFF. This chain connects TRBV19 to TRBJ1-1, with D perhaps matching TRBD1 (5 bases). The CDR3 runs to 15 residues. The germline V gene has CDR1 LNHDA and CDR2 SQIVND (reference sequence). V dropped 2 bases and J dropped 5 bases, with 15 bases sitting between them.

The rearrangement joins TRBV19 to TRBJ2-6, with D possibly TRBD2 on 6 matching bases. The V and J ends lost 5 bases and 6 bases respectively, with 14 bases between them. The germline gives CDR1 LNHDA, CDR2 SQIVND (reference sequence). This CDR3 spans 15 amino acids. The CDR3 reads CASSLWRAKANVLTF. The CDR3 nucleotides read TGTGCCAGTAGTCTTTGGAGGGCGAAGGCCAACGTCCTGACTTTC.

J is TRBJ1-1 and V is TRBV7-5. TRBV7-5 is designated a pseudogene. This CDR3 is 15 amino acids long. The CDR3 is CASSVVGGANTEAFF. The CDR3 nucleotides are TGTGCCAGCAGCGTAGTTGGGGGGGCAAACACTGAAGCTTTCTTT.

The J gene is TRBJ1-3, the V gene TRBV7-7, with a weak D call TRBD1 (6 bases). V was shortened by 5 bases and J by 0 bases, with 14 bases between the two germline ends. The V gene's germline CDR1 is SSHAT and CDR2 FNYEAQ (reference sequence). There are 16 residues in the CDR3. DNA for the CDR3: TGTGCCAGCAGCACCTCCGACAGGCGCTCTGGAAACACCATATATTTT. This codes for CASSTSDRRSGNTIYF. The entire variable domain, with the rest obtained from reference TRBV7-7 and TRBJ1-3, is as follows: GAGVSQSPRYKVTKRGQDVTLRCDPISSHATLYWYQQALGQGPEFLTYFNYEAQPDKSGLPSDRFSAERPEGSISTLTIQRTEQRDSAMYRCASSTSDRRSGNTIYFGEGSWLTVV.

The chain carries TRBV6-8 and TRBJ1-2; 10 bases are shared with TRBD1. This CDR3 is built from 13 residues. Germline V gives CDR1 MNHGY, CDR2 SAAAGT. Unmatched junction bases numbered 4, after V lost 5 bases and J lost 7 bases. In DNA, the CDR3 is TGTGCCAGCAGTGAGGACAGGGGGATTGGCTACACCTTC. It translates to CASSEDRGIGYTF.

CDR3 amino acids: CASSRIGDASGNTIYF. DNA of the CDR3: TGTGCCAGCAGCCGAATAGGGGACGCCTCTGGAAACACCATATATTTT. V usage is TRBV6-8 and J usage is TRBJ1-3; possibly TRBD1 for D (5 bases). Trimming shortened V by 6 bases and J by 0 bases, and 15 bases separated the two germline ends. The CDR3 is 16 residues long. Germline values: CDR1 MNHGY, CDR2 SAAAGT.

This clone has a single count. This chain's CDR3 is CASTSLASNEQFF. The CDR3 coding sequence is TGCGCCAGCACCTCGCTAGCGTCCAATGAGCAGTTCTTC. The chain combines TRBV10-1 with TRBJ2-1, with D possibly TRBD2 on 6 matching bases. CDR1 is WNHNN, CDR2 SYGVQD, per germline (reference sequence). This CDR3 spans 13 amino acids. With 7 bases removed from V and 6 bases from J, the gap between germline ends came to 13 bases.

The chain links TRBV7-5 to TRBJ2-5. TRBV7-5 has pseudogene status. This CDR3 is built from 14 residues. The CDR3 is CASSFRGAGETQYF. The DNA of the CDR3 is TGTGCCAGCAGTTTCCGAGGGGCAGGAGAGACCCAGTACTTC.

This chain joins TRBV14 and TRBJ2-1, with D tentatively TRBD2 (6 bases). Germline assignment: CDR1 SGHDN and CDR2 FVKESK. This CDR3 has 17 residues. V was trimmed by 1 base and J by 4 bases, leaving 17 bases between them. The CDR3 is CASSQGSGTSLYNEQFF. As DNA, the CDR3 is TGTGCCAGCAGCCAAGGCTCCGGGACTTCGCTTTACAATGAGCAGTTCTTC.

The CDR3 region has the DNA TGTGCCAGCAGCCCGGGACAGGGCACTGAAGCTTTCTTT. Translation gives CASSPGQGTEAFF. The chain employs TRBV9 and TRBJ1-1; 9 positions match TRBD1. With 4 bases clipped from V and 4 bases from J, the junction kept 2 bases outside the gene matches. The length of the CDR3 is 13 residues. Germline CDR1 is SGDLS and CDR2 is YYNGEE. Together with reference TRBV9 and TRBJ1-1, the CDR3 gives the full variable domain: DSGVTQTPKHLITATGQRVTLRCSPRSGDLSVYWYQQSLDQGLQFLIQYYNGEERAKGNILERFSAQQFPDLHSELNLSSLELGDSALYFCASSPGQGTEAFFGQGTRLTVV.

J is TRBJ2-3 and V is TRBV11-1; TRBD2 aligns across 8 bases. From germline, CDR1 is SGHAT and CDR2 FQDESV (reference sequence). The CDR3 runs 14 residues. The V segment lost 6 bases and the J segment 4 bases; nucleotides outside the gene matches: 6. The CDR3: CASRRGLASDTQYF. CDR3 nucleotide sequence: TGTGCCAGCAGGCGAGGACTAGCTTCAGATACGCAGTATTTT. Together with reference TRBV11-1 and TRBJ2-3, the CDR3 gives the full variable domain: EAEVAQSPRYKITEKSQAVAFWCDPISGHATLYWYRQILGQGPELLVQFQDESVVDDSQLPKDRFSAERLKGVDSTLKIQPAELGDSAMYLCASRRGLASDTQYFGPGTRLTVL.

The chain has TRBV11-3 and TRBJ1-2; the D is unclear. The CDR3 contains 17 residues. Germline V gene sequence: CDR1 SGHNT, CDR2 YENEEA. V was trimmed by 5 bases and J by 4 bases, leaving 23 bases between them. CDR3 sequence (DNA): TGTGCCAGCAGCCGGTTCGGCTATCTCGGAAAGACCTATGGCTACACCTTC. Protein: CASSRFGYLGKTYGYTF.

This clone was counted once. The genes are TRBV6-8 and TRBJ2-5, with D possibly being TRBD1 (5 bases). CDR3 length equals 14 residues. V was cut by 8 bases and J by 3 bases, with 16 bases left in between. Germline V gives CDR1 MNHGY, CDR2 SAAAGT. CDR3 sequence (DNA): TGTGCCAGCCACACCGCGGACACCAAAGAGACCCAGTACTTC. Protein product: CASHTADTKETQYF.

The chain employs TRBV10-2 and TRBJ2-1, with 12 positions matching TRBD2. The ends lost 9 bases at V and 6 bases at J; junction bases unmatched: 6. This CDR3 has 14 residues. Germline values: CDR1 WSHSY, CDR2 SAAADI. CDR3: CASRTSGNFNEQFF. The CDR3, as DNA: TGCGCCAGTCGGACTAGCGGGAATTTCAATGAGCAGTTCTTC.

This chain connects TRBV30 to TRBJ2-2; 10 bases line up with TRBD2. Germline V lookup: CDR1 GTSNPN, CDR2 SVGIG (reference sequence). The V segment lost 1 base and the J segment 5 bases; nucleotides outside the gene matches: 4. This CDR3 region has 15 residues. Here the CDR3 DNA reads TGTGCCTGGAGTGCCCTAGCGGGAGTGACCGGGGAGCTGTTTTTT. Amino acids: CAWSALAGVTGELFF.

The rearrangement links TRBV6-8 to TRBJ2-7, with D possibly matching TRBD1 (6 bases). The ends were cut back, 2 bases at V and 3 bases at J, with 17 bases in the middle. The CDR3 length is 16 residues. Germline V gene lookup returns CDR1 MNHGY and CDR2 SAAAGT. The CDR3 sequence is CASSYLPPPDSYEQYF. The CDR3 DNA is TGTGCCAGCAGTTACCTACCACCCCCGGACAGCTACGAGCAGTACTTC.

The V call is TRBV7-5, the J call TRBJ2-3; the DNA was not used to check the table's D call, TRBD2. TRBV7-5 is tagged as a pseudogene. The CDR3 covers 15 residues. CDR3 amino acids: CASSFKASGPDTQYF. In DNA form, the CDR3 reads TGTGCCAGCAGCTTTAAGGCTAGCGGGCCAGATACGCAGTATTTT.

The DNA for the CDR3 is TGTGCCAGCAGCTCAGGGACTACCTATGGCTACACCTTC. Protein product: CASSSGTTYGYTF. The chain joins TRBV6-8 to TRBJ1-2, with D tentatively TRBD1 (5 bases). The CDR3 is made up of 13 amino acids. V lost 6 bases and J 4 bases, leaving 12 bases between the germline ends. In germline, CDR1 is MNHGY, CDR2 SAAAGT.

V is TRBV14 and J is TRBJ1-2, with unresolved D. The V gene lost 0 bases and the J gene lost 10 bases, with 18 bases spanning the gap. Looked up from germline, CDR1 is SGHDN and CDR2 is FVKESK. The CDR3 runs to 15 residues. CDR3 bases: TGTGCCAGCAGCCAAGATGGACGGACTTATAGAGTCTACACCTTC. Its protein is CASSQDGRTYRVYTF.

The rearrangement joins TRBV11-1 to TRBJ2-2; the D gene is possibly TRBD2 (7 bases). CDR3 length equals 18 residues. Germline V gene sequence: CDR1 SGHAT, CDR2 FQDESV (reference sequence). Trimming removed 5 bases at V and 5 bases at J, with 24 bases between. The CDR3 is CASSSIETAGRGTGELFF. CDR3 DNA: TGTGCCAGCAGCAGTATTGAAACTGCGGGGAGGGGGACCGGGGAGCTGTTTTTT.

This clone has a handful of counts. V gene TRBV19 combines with J gene TRBJ1-1; no firm D call. The CDR3 is 13 amino acids. Germline lookup yields CDR1 LNHDA and CDR2 SQIVND (reference sequence). Trimming took off 9 bases at V and 7 bases at J, with 18 bases between the two ends. The CDR3 is CASSPRGQLEAFF. The CDR3 coding sequence is TGTGCCAGYAGTCCCCGTGGGCAGCTTGAAGCTTTCTTT.

This sequence joins TRBV18 and TRBJ2-7, with D possibly being TRBD2 (5 bases). Trimming removed 4 bases at V and 2 bases at J, with 12 bases between. CDR1 and CDR2 from the germline V gene are KGHSH and LQKENI. CDR3 length: 14 amino acids. CDR3 residues: CASSLGVRAYEQYF. As DNA, the CDR3 is TGTGCCAGCTCACTCGGAGTGCGGGCCTACGAGCAGTACTTC. The full variable domain, in which reference TRBV18 and TRBJ2-7 provide the parts outside the CDR3, is NAGVMQNPRHLVRRRGQEARLRCSPMKGHSHVYWYRQLPEEGLKFMVYLQKENIIDESGMPKERFSAEFPKEGPSILRIQQVVRGDSAAYFCASSLGVRAYEQYFGPGTRLTVT.

V gene TRBV28 combines with J gene TRBJ1-6, with TRBD1 matching 9 bases. With 6 bases clipped from V and 10 bases from J, the junction kept 7 bases outside the gene matches. The CDR3 consists of 14 residues. Germline CDR1 reads MDHEN; CDR2 reads SYDVKM. Written as DNA, the CDR3 is TGTGCCAGCAGCCGGGACAGGGTCCGATCACCCCTCCACTTT. Protein product: CASSRDRVRSPLHF.

The chain has TRBV30 and TRBJ1-6; D not certain. The ends were cut back, 4 bases at V and 8 bases at J, with 9 bases in the middle. CDR1 and CDR2 (germline): GTSNPN, SVGIG (reference sequence). The CDR3 is 12 amino acids. The CDR3 region has the DNA TGTGCCTGGACGGAGGTGGATTCACCCCTCCACTTT. Amino acid sequence: CAWTEVDSPLHF.

The chain has TRBV6-7 and TRBJ2-3; TRBD2 agrees at 7 bases. TRBV6-7 has ORF status, its function being uncertain. The trim removed 4 bases at V and 3 bases at J, leaving 7 bases unmatched. This CDR3 spans 15 amino acids. CDR3 loop: CASSLPGGGTDTQYF. The CDR3 DNA follows: TGTGCCAGCAGTTTACCGGGGGGAGGTACAGATACGCAGTATTTT.

V and J are TRBV10-2 and TRBJ1-1; TRBD1 might be the D (5 bases). Germline assignment: CDR1 WSHSY and CDR2 SAAADI. V gave up 8 bases and J gave up 5 bases, with 12 bases separating them. This CDR3 region has 12 residues. The chain's CDR3 is CASSGGGTEAFF. The CDR3 bases are TGCGCCAGCTCCGGCGGGGGGACTGAAGCTTTCTTT.

This CDR3 is CASSRTSGPYEQYF. CDR3 DNA sequence: TGTGCCAGCAGCCGGACTAGCGGACCCTACGAGCAGTACTTC. The rearrangement uses TRBV11-3 and TRBJ2-7; the match to TRBD2 covers 10 bases. CDR1 is SGHNT, CDR2 YENEEA, per germline. The CDR3 has 14 residues. Unmatched junction bases numbered 3, after V lost 5 bases and J lost 2 bases.